The 27 T cell receptor beta chains below come from one sample, sequenced in a study of cytomegalovirus exposure and HLA in healthy donors. PCR amplification relied on 60 Vbeta primers (plus 13 Jbeta primers). Method: immunoSEQ multiplex PCR; TCRdb's copy keeps in-frame clones and lacks some. The profile shows about 170,000 clones, approximately 84% of them singletons. The material sequenced was PBMCs. These receptors all come from a woman in her forties or fifties in good health and CMV-seropositive.

The chain links TRBV18 to TRBJ1-1; 7 bases agree with TRBD1. Germline lookup yields CDR1 KGHSH and CDR2 LQKENI. V shed 6 bases and J 0 bases; nucleotides not matched to a gene: 13. The CDR3 is made up of 17 amino acids. CDR3 coding DNA: TGTGCCAGCTCGCCGTGGACAGGTGGTACGATGAACACTGAAGCTTTCTTT. As protein: CASSPWTGGTMNTEAFF.

In nucleotides, the CDR3 is TGTGCCAGCAGTTTCTCTGAGACACACAATGAGCAGTTCTTC. This gives the protein CASSFSETHNEQFF. The chain links TRBV28 to TRBJ2-1; D remains ambiguous. Per the germline V gene, CDR1 is MDHEN and CDR2 is SYDVKM. Trimming removed 3 bases from V and 5 bases from J, with 11 bases in between. The CDR3 contains 14 residues. Drawing the rest from reference TRBV28 and TRBJ2-1, the complete variable domain is DVKVTQSSRYLVKRTGEKVFLECVQDMDHENMFWYRQDPGLGLRLIYFSYDVKMKEKGDIPEGYSVSREKKERFSLILESASTNQTSMYLCASSFSETHNEQFFGPGTRLTVL.

In its sample, this clone was seen a few times. The gene calls are TRBV6-5 and TRBJ1-5; D gene unclear. The CDR3 has 12 amino acids. V was shortened by 6 bases and J by 7 bases, with 10 bases between the two germline ends. In germline, CDR1 is MNHEY, CDR2 SVGAGI. The CDR3 DNA follows: TGTGCCAGCAGCCCACGGGGACAGCCCCAGCATTTT. It codes for CASSPRGQPQHF.

The chain employs TRBV6-4 and TRBJ1-2; no firm D call. Germline loops: CDR1 MRHNA, CDR2 SNTAGT. Deletions cut 0 bases from V and 1 base from J, with 15 bases between. The CDR3 has 17 residues. In DNA, the CDR3 is TGTGCCAGCAGTGACTCATCAAGAGGGATGGTTAACTATGGCTACACCTTC. Protein sequence: CASSDSSRGMVNYGYTF.

V gene TRBV2 combines with J gene TRBJ1-3, with D possibly TRBD1 on 5 matching bases. The V end lost 5 bases, the J end lost 0 bases, and 20 bases lay between the germline ends. The length of the CDR3 is 18 residues. Germline CDR1 is SNHLY and CDR2 is FYNNEI. The CDR3 region has the DNA TGTGCCAGCAGTTGGGGCAGCCTAACGATATCCTCTGGAAACACCATATATTTT. It encodes CASSWGSLTISSGNTIYF.

The rearrangement joins TRBV29-1 to TRBJ2-3; TRBD1 aligns across 9 bases. The length of the CDR3 is 13 residues. Germline CDR1 and CDR2: SQVTM and ANQGSEA. Trimming at V came to 7 bases and at J to 10 bases, leaving 12 bases not matched to a gene. CDR3 protein: CSALGRDRDPQYF. CDR3 nucleotides: TGCAGCGCCCTGGGCCGGGACAGGGATCCGCAGTATTTT.

V usage is TRBV2 and J usage is TRBJ1-5; no definite D call. V lost 1 base to trimming and J lost 2 bases, with 6 bases between them. The CDR3 length is 14 residues. Germline CDR1 SNHLY, CDR2 FYNNEI. This chain's CDR3 is CASSEVAGNQPQHF. The CDR3 DNA is TGTGCCAGCAGTGAAGTTGCGGGCAATCAGCCCCAGCATTTT.

V is TRBV2 and J is TRBJ1-2, with 7 bases identical to TRBD1. V was clipped by 9 bases and J by 4 bases; unmatched bases: 14. CDR1 SNHLY and CDR2 FYNNEI come from the germline V gene. The CDR3 runs 15 residues. This chain's CDR3 is CARLSGQLSSYGYTF. The CDR3 nucleotides read TGTGCCAGATTGTCGGGACAGCTTTCTAGCTATGGCTACACCTTC. The whole variable domain, filled in from reference TRBV2 and TRBJ1-2, reads EPEVTQTPSHQVTQMGQEVILRCVPISNHLYFYWYRQILGQKVEFLVSFYNNEISEKSEIFDDQFSVERPDGSNFTLKIRSTKLEDSAMYFCARLSGQLSSYGYTFGSGTRLTVV.

The rearrangement joins TRBV5-4 to TRBJ2-3, with a weak D call TRBD2 (6 bases). This CDR3 is built from 15 residues. Trimming shortened V by 1 base and J by 2 bases, and 11 bases separated the two germline ends. Germline CDR1 SGHNT, CDR2 YYREEE (reference sequence). The CDR3 is CASSLSGYPTDTQYF. In DNA form, the CDR3 reads TGTGCCAGCAGCTTGAGCGGGTACCCCACAGATACGCAGTATTTT.

The chain has TRBV5-7 and TRBJ2-2, with 7 bases lining up with TRBD1. TRBV5-7 is an ORF for which the function is uncertain. The CDR3 has 14 amino acids. With V trimmed by 4 bases and J by 3 bases, 3 bases remained unmatched. DNA for the CDR3: TGTGCCAGCAGCCGGGACAGAGACACCGGGGAGCTGTTTTTT. This gives the protein CASSRDRDTGELFF.

This clone has just one count. V is TRBV5-1 and J is TRBJ2-5; no clear D gene. Germline V gives CDR1 SGHRS, CDR2 YFSETQ. The CDR3 loop spans 19 amino acids. V shed 0 bases and J shed 4 bases, with 25 bases lying between them. The CDR3 DNA sequence: TGCGCCAGCAGCTTGGCCGAATCTGGGCAGGCCCTCTTTATAGAGACCCAGTACTTC. Amino acid sequence: CASSLAESGQALFIETQYF.

This sequence joins TRBV5-4 and TRBJ2-7; D might be TRBD2 (5 bases). CDR3 length: 15 amino acids. Trimming cost V 0 bases and J 9 bases, with 19 bases left between them. Per the germline V gene, CDR1 is SGHNT and CDR2 is YYREEE (reference sequence). CDR3 amino acids: CASSLGAARGSGQYF. CDR3 nucleotides: TGTGCCAGCAGCTTGGGGGCAGCTCGGGGTTCAGGGCAGTACTTC.

The rearrangement joins TRBV7-9 to TRBJ2-1; 9 bases line up with TRBD1. The ends lost 1 base at V and 2 bases at J; junction bases unmatched: 3. The CDR3 is 16 amino acids. The V gene's germline CDR1 is SEHNR and CDR2 FQNEAQ (reference sequence). The CDR3 DNA reads TGTGCCAGCAGCTTAGGGGACAGGGTAACCTACAATGAGCAGTTCTTC. Residues: CASSLGDRVTYNEQFF. Together with reference TRBV7-9 and TRBJ2-1, the CDR3 gives the full variable domain: DTGVSQNPRHKITKRGQNVTFRCDPISEHNRLYWYRQTLGQGPEFLTYFQNEAQLEKSRLLSDRFSAERPKGSFSTLEIQRTEQGDSAMYLCASSLGDRVTYNEQFFGPGTRLTVL.

This clone appeared once. The chain joins TRBV27 to TRBJ1-1; TRBD1 agrees at 7 bases. This CDR3 contains 14 residues. The germline V gene encodes CDR1 MNHEY and CDR2 SMNVEV (reference sequence). The ends lost 4 bases at V and 1 base at J; junction bases unmatched: 3. The CDR3 region is CASSSGQPNTEAFF. The CDR3 region has the DNA TGTGCCAGCAGTTCGGGACAGCCGAACACTGAAGCTTTCTTT.

In this sample, this clone turned up once. The chain uses TRBV5-1 and TRBJ1-2; D may be TRBD1 (6 bases). The germline V gene encodes CDR1 SGHRS and CDR2 YFSETQ. The CDR3 contains 13 residues. The germline V and J ends were trimmed by 4 bases and 1 base, with 8 bases remaining between them. In DNA, the CDR3 is TGCGCCAGCAGCGGGGGCGTTAACTATGGCTACACCTTC. Its translation is CASSGGVNYGYTF.

The rearrangement uses TRBV7-9 and TRBJ2-2; 7 bases match TRBD2. V trimming: 5 bases; J trimming: 3 bases; junction bases outside the gene matches: 6. Germline V gene sequence: CDR1 SEHNR, CDR2 FQNEAQ (reference sequence). The CDR3 covers 15 residues. CDR3 nucleotide sequence: TGTGCCAGCAGCACGGGGGGTGTGTACACCGGGGAGCTGTTTTTT. Protein: CASSTGGVYTGELFF.

This clone came up a few times. The chain is built from TRBV7-6 and TRBJ2-5; perhaps TRBD2 as D (5 bases). CDR1 is SGHVS and CDR2 is FNYEAQ in the germline V gene. CDR3 length: 17 residues. V lost 1 base and J 4 bases, leaving 19 bases between the germline ends. CDR3 protein: CASSLDSVSAGGETQYF. The CDR3 nucleotides read TGTGCCAGCAGCTTAGATTCTGTATCGGCGGGCGGAGAGACCCAGTACTTC.

The chain employs TRBV7-2 and TRBJ2-7, with 9 bases fitting TRBD2. CDR1 and CDR2 (germline): SGHTA, FQGNSA. The CDR3 totals 14 residues. The V and J ends lost 8 bases and 5 bases, in that order; junction bases with no gene match: 10. The CDR3: CASSRLAEMNEQYF. CDR3 coding DNA: TGTGCCAGCTCCAGACTAGCGGAGATGAACGAGCAGTACTTC.

To note about this clone: Other nucleotide sequences in the sample specify the same CDR3. The gene calls are TRBV19 and TRBJ1-1; D may be TRBD1 (6 bases). With 9 bases removed from V and 4 bases from J, the gap between germline ends came to 30 bases. The CDR3 length is 18 residues. From germline, CDR1 is LNHDA and CDR2 SQIVND (reference sequence). The CDR3 region is CASSLSQGTLLFRTEAFF. CDR3 nucleotides: TGTGCCAGCAGTCTATCCCAGGGGACACTACTTTTCCGCACTGAAGCTTTCTTT.

The J gene is TRBJ1-4, the V gene TRBV4-2; 8 nucleotides match TRBD1. V lost 4 bases, J lost 8 bases, and 9 bases stayed unmatched. CDR3 size: 15 residues. Per the germline V gene, CDR1 is LGHNA and CDR2 is YNFKEQ. CDR3 amino acids: CASSLKTGEGEKLFF. CDR3 in DNA: TGTGCCAGCAGCCTAAAGACAGGGGAAGGAGAAAAACTGTTTTTT.

This sequence joins TRBV5-6 and TRBJ2-3; D possibly corresponds to TRBD2 (5 bases). The CDR3 is 16 residues long. Germline-derived CDR1 and CDR2 are SGHDT and YYEEEE. The V gene lost 0 bases and the J gene lost 5 bases, with 16 bases spanning the gap. The CDR3 DNA sequence: TGTGCCAGCAGCTTGGTACTAGGTGGAGAGCGAGATACGCAGTATTTT. It translates to CASSLVLGGERDTQYF.

The rearrangement links TRBV28 to TRBJ1-2; D gene uncertain. The CDR3 length is 13 residues. From germline, CDR1 is MDHEN and CDR2 SYDVKM. Trimming left V 7 bases short and J 6 bases short, with 15 bases between. In DNA, the CDR3 is TGTGCCAGCATGACTGTACTTAGGAATGGCTACACCTTC. Residues: CASMTVLRNGYTF.

The chain joins TRBV7-2 to TRBJ2-3; weak D call: TRBD2 (7 bases). The CDR3 runs 16 residues. Trimming shortened V by 5 bases and J by 6 bases, and 21 bases separated the two germline ends. Germline CDR1 reads SGHTA; CDR2 reads FQGNSA. In DNA form, the CDR3 reads TGTGCCAGCAGCCCTCAAGCGGGAAGGGGGATGGATACGCAGTATTTT. It is translated as CASSPQAGRGMDTQYF.

This clone turned up a few times. The V and J genes are TRBV28 and TRBJ2-7; D tentatively reads TRBD1 or TRBD2 (5 bases each). Germline loops: CDR1 MDHEN, CDR2 SYDVKM. Trimming stripped 10 bases from V and 3 bases from J, with 13 bases between. CDR3 length equals 12 residues. The CDR3 coding sequence is TGTGCCAACAGGAAGGCGGGCTACGAGCAGTACTTC. This translates into CANRKAGYEQYF.

V is TRBV5-4 and J is TRBJ2-7; a weak D match, TRBD2 (6 bases). Germline CDR1 SGHNT, CDR2 YYREEE (reference sequence). This CDR3 region has 16 residues. V gave up 4 bases and J gave up 7 bases, with 24 bases separating them. DNA for the CDR3: TGTGCCAGCAGCCACGTCGGGGGTAGCCGCCGGGGAGAGCAGTACTTC. Protein product: CASSHVGGSRRGEQYF.

The V call is TRBV6-1, the J call TRBJ2-5, with D perhaps matching TRBD2 (6 bases). Trimming cost V 3 bases and J 11 bases, with 19 bases left between them. Germline-derived CDR1 and CDR2 are MNHNS and SASEGT. This CDR3 is built from 14 residues. CDR3: CASSDAGPPSWQYF. The CDR3, as DNA: TGTGCCAGCAGTGACGCGGGGCCGCCTAGCTGGCAGTACTTC.

This clone appeared a few times. This chain connects TRBV6-5 to TRBJ1-4; a possible D gene is TRBD1 (5 bases). The CDR3 is 14 residues long. V dropped 0 bases and J dropped 6 bases, with 8 bases sitting between them. Germline V gene lookup returns CDR1 MNHEY and CDR2 SVGAGI. The CDR3 DNA reads as TGTGCCAGCAGTTACTCCTGGGGCGATGAAAAACTGTTTTTT. Translation: CASSYSWGDEKLFF.